This is a list of T cell receptor beta chains from one sample in a study of T cell responses to AZD1222 COVID-19 vaccine. Measured with immunoSEQ multiplex PCR; TCRdb has only the in-frame clones, and not every one. Here the sample spans roughly 120,000 clones, about 92% being singletons. The material sequenced was peripheral blood, taken on day 0 of AZD1222 vaccination. These receptors were obtained from an adult in good health. The CDR3 runs from the conserved cysteine through the conserved F or W. The D gene is left open where the match is weak.

V,D,J,CDR3
TRBV5-8,-,TRBJ1-2,CASTFPDIQHGYTF
TRBV19,-,TRBJ1-5,CASRIGNQPQHF
TRBV18,-,TRBJ2-5,CASSPVEGLGETQYF
TRBV4-2,-,TRBJ2-1,CASSQGGRPAGPPRGEQFF
TRBV6-5,-,TRBJ1-6,CASSYSWGSPLHF
TRBV2,TRBD2,TRBJ2-2,CASSLLAGGNGELFF
TRBV19,TRBD1,TRBJ1-1,CASSWTGNTEAFF
TRBV7-8,-,TRBJ1-3,CASSLVPGSGNTIYF
TRBV9,-,TRBJ2-1,CASSPQGDLRDEQFF
TRBV18,TRBD1,TRBJ1-5,CASSPRDRGDPNQPQHF
TRBV6-5,-,TRBJ2-3,CASSFSQALSGQRQYF
TRBV27,-,TRBJ2-2,CASSFRSNTGELFF
TRBV6-4,TRBD1,TRBJ1-6,CASSAAGQGSSPLHF
TRBV11-2,-,TRBJ1-1,CASSSRFQLIGGRTEAFF
TRBV21-1,-,TRBJ2-5,CASIDVRSREVRETQYF
TRBV30,-,TRBJ1-1,CAWRQGRANTEAFF
TRBV5-4,TRBD2,TRBJ2-1,CASSLDVSGRTKNEQFF
TRBV30,-,TRBJ1-1,CASKDGTEAFF
TRBV12-5,-,TRBJ2-7,CASATWARNWGYEQYF
TRBV9,-,TRBJ2-2,CASSVGGAGELFF
TRBV27,-,TRBJ1-1,CASSYKYNTEAFF
TRBV18,TRBD1,TRBJ1-1,CASSPPDRGQAGEAFF
TRBV19,-,TRBJ1-1,CASMPTGGNTEAFF
TRBV18,-,TRBJ1-2,CASSPGSGNYGYTF
TRBV3-1/TRBV3-2,-,TRBJ1-1,CATQGYSTEAFF
TRBV6-5,-,TRBJ2-7,CAVSPDSYEQYF
TRBV9,-,TRBJ2-7,CASTPTGLQSEEQYF
TRBV9,-,TRBJ1-1,CASSVAENTEAFF
TRBV2,TRBD1,TRBJ1-2,CASSASPETGGQGGYTF
TRBV7-9,TRBD1,TRBJ1-4,CASSLGTGTVNEKLFF
TRBV5-1,-,TRBJ2-7,CASSRWAGASYEQYF
TRBV27,-,TRBJ1-1,CASSLSLGTEAFF
TRBV5-1,-,TRBJ1-2,CASSLDRFKDSGSYGYTF
TRBV20-1,-,TRBJ1-1,CSASGHTEAFF
TRBV3-1/TRBV3-2,-,TRBJ1-2,CASSQENQPIYGYTF
TRBV15,-,TRBJ2-1,CATSREGGPSEQFF
TRBV7-9,TRBD2,TRBJ2-1,CASSLTNPGLAGAPGEFF
TRBV11-2,TRBD2,TRBJ2-7,CASSLRLAGNPYEQYF
TRBV2,TRBD1,TRBJ2-7,CASSATGFNEQYF
TRBV11-2,-,TRBJ1-2,CASSPGTVYGYTF
TRBV12-3/TRBV12-4,-,TRBJ1-2,CASRRQGNYGYTF
TRBV9,-,TRBJ2-5,CASSPREGGETQYF
TRBV29-1,TRBD2,TRBJ2-2,CSVGGTENTGELFF
TRBV6-1,-,TRBJ2-4,CASSEGREGKNIQYF
TRBV19,TRBD1,TRBJ1-1,CASSRQGRGFTEAFF
TRBV21-1,-,TRBJ2-5,CASSSPGLQTQYF
TRBV29-1,-,TRBJ1-2,CSAQGGNGYTF
TRBV7-2,-,TRBJ2-7,CASSLVGTNEQYF
TRBV19,TRBD1,TRBJ1-5,CASSSWDRPRGNQPQHF
TRBV4-1,-,TRBJ2-5,CASSQEWETQYF
TRBV5-4,-,TRBJ1-4,CASSLLAGEKLFF
TRBV27,-,TRBJ2-7,CASSSTGEREQYF
TRBV14,-,TRBJ2-3,CASSQAGGTDTQYF
TRBV24-1,-,TRBJ2-3,CATSDPASGTDTQYF
TRBV9,-,TRBJ1-2,CASSAIGTGNGYTF
TRBV27,TRBD1,TRBJ1-5,CASSSQGVINQPQHF
TRBV5-1,TRBD2,TRBJ2-3,CASSFGLAGGIDTQYF
TRBV19,-,TRBJ2-7,CASSISSIRAYEQYF
TRBV7-2,-,TRBJ1-5,CASSFRHYSNQPQHF